The 5 T cell receptor beta chains in this list originate from one sample, sequenced in a study of blood T cell repertoires in COVID-19. Sequencing used immunoSEQ multiplex PCR; TCRdb keeps in-frame clones, though not all of them. This sample yields 50,000 to 60,000 clones, of which almost 85% are seen a single time; about 12% belongs to the top ten. Sequencing was done on a sample of peripheral blood. Receptor source: a human donor in a cohort sampled during active COVID-19.

The rearrangement uses TRBV4-1 and TRBJ1-4, with 9 bases matching TRBD1. V lost 0 bases to trimming and J lost 2 bases; unmatched junction nucleotides: 19. Germline V lookup: CDR1 MGHRA, CDR2 YSYEKL. The CDR3 is 22 residues long. The CDR3 region is CASSQDKRSAQGQGITNEKLFF. In DNA, the CDR3 is TGCGCCAGCAGCCAAGATAAACGTTCGGCCCAGGGACAGGGAATTACTAATGAAAAACTGTTTTTT.

The rearrangement joins TRBV19 to TRBJ1-2, with D possibly TRBD1 on 5 matching bases. From germline, CDR1 is LNHDA and CDR2 SQIVND (reference sequence). The V gene lost 0 bases and the J gene lost 6 bases, with 17 bases spanning the gap. The CDR3 consists of 16 residues. The CDR3 bases are TGTGCCAGTAGTATAGAGGCCAGGGCAACTCTCAATGGCTACACCTTC. Protein product: CASSIEARATLNGYTF. The full variable domain, completed using reference TRBV19 and TRBJ1-2, is DGGITQSPKYLFRKEGQNVTLSCEQNLNHDAMYWYRQDPGQGLRLIYYSQIVNDFQKGDIAEGYSVSREKKESFPLTVTSAQKNPTAFYLCASSIEARATLNGYTFGSGTRLTVV.

The chain employs TRBV7-2 and TRBJ2-7; D is perhaps TRBD1 (6 bases). Germline assignment: CDR1 SGHTA and CDR2 FQGNSA. Trimming took off 2 bases at V and 2 bases at J, with 13 bases between the two ends. The CDR3 covers 15 residues. The CDR3 reads CASSLINRAAYEQYF. In nucleotides, the CDR3 is TGTGCCAGCAGCTTAATAAACAGGGCTGCCTACGAGCAGTACTTC.

This chain joins TRBV5-5 and TRBJ2-7; 10 bases align to TRBD1. With V trimmed by 3 bases and J by 4 bases, 4 bases remained unmatched. Germline V gene lookup returns CDR1 SGHKS and CDR2 YYEKEE (reference sequence). This CDR3 has 14 residues. CDR3 in DNA: TGTGCCAGCAGCTCTCCGGGACAGGGGTACGAGCAGTACTTC. Residues: CASSSPGQGYEQYF. Variable domain in full (rest from reference TRBV5-5 and TRBJ2-7): DAGVTQSPTHLIKTRGQQVTLRCSPISGHKSVSWYQQVLGQGPQFIFQYYEKEERGRGNFPDRFSARQFPNYSSELNVNALLLGDSALYLCASSSPGQGYEQYFGPGTRLTVT.

V and J are TRBV6-2 or TRBV6-3 and TRBJ1-5; 8 bases are a match to TRBD1. The J segment lost 5 bases and the V segment lost 6 bases, leaving 12 bases of the junction unmatched. From germline, CDR1 is MNHEY and CDR2 SVGEGT. The CDR3 has 16 amino acids. This chain's CDR3 is CASSPRGTGTYQPQHF. CDR3 DNA: TGTGCCAGCAGCCCCCGAGGGACAGGTACTTATCAGCCCCAGCATTTT.